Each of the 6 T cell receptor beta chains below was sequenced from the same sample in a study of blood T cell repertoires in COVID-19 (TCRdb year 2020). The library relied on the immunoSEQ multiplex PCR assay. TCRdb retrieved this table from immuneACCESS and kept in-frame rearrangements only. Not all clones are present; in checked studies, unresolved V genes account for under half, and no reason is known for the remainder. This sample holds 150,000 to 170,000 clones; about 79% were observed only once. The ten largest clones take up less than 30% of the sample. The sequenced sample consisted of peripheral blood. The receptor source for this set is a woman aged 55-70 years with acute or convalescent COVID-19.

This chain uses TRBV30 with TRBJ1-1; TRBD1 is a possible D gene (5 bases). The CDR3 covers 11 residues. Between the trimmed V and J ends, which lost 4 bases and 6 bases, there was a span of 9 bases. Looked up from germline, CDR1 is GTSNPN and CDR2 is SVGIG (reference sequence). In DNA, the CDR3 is TGTGCCTGGACAACAGGATCTGAAGCTTTCTTT. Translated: CAWTTGSEAFF.

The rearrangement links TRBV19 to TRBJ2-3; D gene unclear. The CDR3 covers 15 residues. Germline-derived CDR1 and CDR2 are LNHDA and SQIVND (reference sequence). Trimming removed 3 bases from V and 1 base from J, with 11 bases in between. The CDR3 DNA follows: TGTGCCAGTAGTATGATGGCAGGTCGCACAGATACGCAGTATTTT. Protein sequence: CASSMMAGRTDTQYF.

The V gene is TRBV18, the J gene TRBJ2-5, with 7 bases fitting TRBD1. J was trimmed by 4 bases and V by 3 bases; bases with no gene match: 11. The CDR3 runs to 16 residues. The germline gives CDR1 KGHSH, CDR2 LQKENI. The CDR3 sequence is CASSPNNNRGGETQYF. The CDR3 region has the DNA TGTGCCAGCTCACCCAATAATAACAGGGGTGGAGAGACCCAGTACTTC.

The CDR3 protein is CASSPWGQGEPTDTQYF. The CDR3 DNA reads TGTGCCAGCAGCCCTTGGGGACAGGGGGAACCCACAGATACGCAGTATTTT. This sequence joins TRBV3-1 (or the pseudogene TRBV3-2) and TRBJ2-3; 11 bases are shared with TRBD1. The trim removed 4 bases at V and 2 bases at J, leaving 8 bases unmatched. The CDR3 is 17 amino acids. CDR1 and CDR2 from the germline V gene are LGHDT and YNNKEL (reference sequence).

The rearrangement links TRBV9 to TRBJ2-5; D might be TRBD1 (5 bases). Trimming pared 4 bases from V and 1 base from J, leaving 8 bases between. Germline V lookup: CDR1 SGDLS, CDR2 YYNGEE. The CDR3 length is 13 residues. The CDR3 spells CASSWGLQETQYF. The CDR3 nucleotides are TGTGCCAGCAGCTGGGGCCTCCAAGAGACCCAGTACTTC. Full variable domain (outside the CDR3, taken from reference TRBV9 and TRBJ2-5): DSGVTQTPKHLITATGQRVTLRCSPRSGDLSVYWYQQSLDQGLQFLIQYYNGEERAKGNILERFSAQQFPDLHSELNLSSLELGDSALYFCASSWGLQETQYFGPGTRLLVL.

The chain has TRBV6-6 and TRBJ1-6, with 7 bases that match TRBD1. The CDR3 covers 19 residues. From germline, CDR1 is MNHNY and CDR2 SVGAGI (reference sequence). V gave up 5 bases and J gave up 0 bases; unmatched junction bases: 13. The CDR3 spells CASSPHTDRASSYNSPLHF. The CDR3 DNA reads TGTGCCAGCAGTCCTCACACAGACAGGGCGAGCTCCTATAATTCACCCCTCCACTTT.